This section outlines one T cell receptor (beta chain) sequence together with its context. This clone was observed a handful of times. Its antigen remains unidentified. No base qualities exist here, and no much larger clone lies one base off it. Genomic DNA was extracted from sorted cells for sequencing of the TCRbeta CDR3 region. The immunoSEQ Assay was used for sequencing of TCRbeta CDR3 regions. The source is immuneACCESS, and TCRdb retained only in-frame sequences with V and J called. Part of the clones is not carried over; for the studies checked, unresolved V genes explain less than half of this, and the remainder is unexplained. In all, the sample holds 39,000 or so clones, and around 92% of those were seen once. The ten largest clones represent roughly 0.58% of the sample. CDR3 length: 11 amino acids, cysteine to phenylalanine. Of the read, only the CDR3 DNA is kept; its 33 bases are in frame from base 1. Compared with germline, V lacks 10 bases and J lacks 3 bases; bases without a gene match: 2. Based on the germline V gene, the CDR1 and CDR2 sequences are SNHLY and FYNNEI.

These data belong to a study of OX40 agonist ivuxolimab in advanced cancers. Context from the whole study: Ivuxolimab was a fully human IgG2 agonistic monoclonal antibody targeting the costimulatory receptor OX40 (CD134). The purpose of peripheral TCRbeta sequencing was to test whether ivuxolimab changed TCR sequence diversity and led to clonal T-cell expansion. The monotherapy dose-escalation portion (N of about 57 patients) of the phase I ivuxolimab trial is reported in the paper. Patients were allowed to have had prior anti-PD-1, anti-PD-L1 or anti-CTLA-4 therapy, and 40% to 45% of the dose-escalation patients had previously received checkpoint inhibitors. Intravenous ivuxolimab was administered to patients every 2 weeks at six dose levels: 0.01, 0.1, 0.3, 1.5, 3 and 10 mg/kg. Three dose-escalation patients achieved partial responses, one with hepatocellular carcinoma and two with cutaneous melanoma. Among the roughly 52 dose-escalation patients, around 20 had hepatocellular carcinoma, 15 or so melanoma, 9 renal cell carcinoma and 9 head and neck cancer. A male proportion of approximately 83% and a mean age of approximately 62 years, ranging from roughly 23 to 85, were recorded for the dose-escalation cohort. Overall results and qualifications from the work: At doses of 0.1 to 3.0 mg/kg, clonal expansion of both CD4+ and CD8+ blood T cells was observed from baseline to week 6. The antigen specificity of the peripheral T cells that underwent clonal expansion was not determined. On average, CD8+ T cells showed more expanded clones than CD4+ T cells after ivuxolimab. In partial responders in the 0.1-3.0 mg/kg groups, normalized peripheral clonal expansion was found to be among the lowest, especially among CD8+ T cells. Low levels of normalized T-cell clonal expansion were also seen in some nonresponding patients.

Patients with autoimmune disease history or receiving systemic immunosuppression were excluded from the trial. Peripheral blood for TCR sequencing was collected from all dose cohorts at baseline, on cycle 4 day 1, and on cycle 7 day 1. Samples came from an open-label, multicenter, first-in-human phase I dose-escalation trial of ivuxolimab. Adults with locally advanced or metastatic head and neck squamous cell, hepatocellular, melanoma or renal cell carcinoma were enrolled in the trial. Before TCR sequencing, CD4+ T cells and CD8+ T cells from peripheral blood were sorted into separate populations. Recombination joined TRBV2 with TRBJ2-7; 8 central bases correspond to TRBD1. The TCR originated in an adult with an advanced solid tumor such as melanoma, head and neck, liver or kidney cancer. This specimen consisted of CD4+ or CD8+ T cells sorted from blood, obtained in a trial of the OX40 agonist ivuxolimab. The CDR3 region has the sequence CATDRGYEQYF. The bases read TGTGCCACCGACAGGGGCTACGAGCAGTACTTC.